One sample yielded the 3 T cell receptor beta chains listed below, sequenced in a study of shared clonotypes between healthy human individuals. Naive CD8 cells lacked CD45RO, underwent positive selection for CCR7 and left out terminally differentiated effector memory CD45RA+ cells. Sequencing was performed with immunoSEQ multiplex PCR; in TCRdb, only in-frame clones are kept and a portion is missing. The sample lists more than 550,000 clones; around 90% were seen once. The source material was naive CD8+ T cells sorted from blood. These receptors were taken from a man aged 25-45 years in good health.

The rearrangement uses TRBV7-9 and TRBJ2-7; 10 nucleotides line up with TRBD1. The length of the CDR3 is 15 residues. V gave up 6 bases and J gave up 4 bases; unmatched junction bases: 9. Germline CDR1 reads SEHNR; CDR2 reads FQNEAQ (reference sequence). This CDR3 is CASRTAPGQGYEQYF. In DNA, the CDR3 is TGTGCCAGCAGAACAGCTCCGGGACAGGGGTACGAGCAGTACTTC.

CDR3 DNA sequence: TGCGCCAGCAGCTTGTTCGAGTTACTTCGGACTAGCGGGAGTGGATCCTACAATGAGCAGTTCTTC. It codes for CASSLFELLRTSGSGSYNEQFF. The chain combines TRBV5-1 with TRBJ2-1, with 13 bases fitting TRBD2. The CDR3 has 22 residues. V was clipped by 1 base and J by 1 base; unmatched bases: 17. The germline gives CDR1 SGHRS, CDR2 YFSETQ.

This chain links TRBV15 with TRBJ2-1, with TRBD2 matching over 8 bases. The CDR3 spans 15 residues. With V trimmed by 1 base and J by 4 bases, 3 bases remained unmatched. CDR1 LNHNV and CDR2 YYDKDF come from the germline V gene (reference sequence). The CDR3 loop reads CATSRAAGDYNEQFF. The DNA for the CDR3 is TGTGCCACCAGCAGAGCAGCGGGAGATTACAATGAGCAGTTCTTC.